The 7 T cell receptor beta chains presented below share a single source sample, sequenced in a study of early T cells in non-severe SARS-CoV-2 infection. MiXCR, applied by TCRdb to the 5' RACE reads, yields one record per CDR3 protein. The repertoire holds about 94,000 distinct CDR3 sequences, with less than 15% as singletons. Sequenced sample: whole blood. The receptors originated from an adult who was a healthcare worker with PCR-confirmed SARS-CoV-2 infection or an uninfected control (not recorded which).

Ten or more counts support this clonotype. This rearrangement joins TRBV18 to TRBJ1-1, with D perhaps TRBD1 (5 bases). CDR1 is KGHSH, CDR2 LQKENI, per germline. CDR3 length equals 13 residues. V lost 2 bases to trimming and J lost 7 bases, with 11 bases between them. In DNA form, the CDR3 reads TGTGCCAGCTCACCAACAGGTCTTGGTGAAGCTTTCTTT. Translation gives CASSPTGLGEAFF.

This clonotype was recorded at least ten times. The V gene is TRBV10-3, the J gene TRBJ2-7; maybe TRBD1 (6 bases). With 2 bases removed from V and 3 bases from J, the gap between germline ends came to 17 bases. Germline loops: CDR1 ENHRY, CDR2 SYGVKD. This CDR3 contains 16 residues. CDR3 in amino acids: CAISETGPPVIYEQYF. In DNA, the CDR3 is TGTGCCATCAGTGAGACAGGGCCTCCTGTTATCTACGAGCAGTACTTC.

In its sample, this clonotype was seen once. This chain links TRBV9 with TRBJ1-1; 8 positions match TRBD1. Trimming removed 4 bases from V and 4 bases from J; junction bases left unmatched: 9. The germline gives CDR1 SGDLS, CDR2 YYNGEE. The length of the CDR3 is 15 residues. The CDR3 nucleotides read TGTGCCAGCAGCCCCCGGACAGGGTTGAGCACTGAAGCTTTCTTT. It is translated as CASSPRTGLSTEAFF.

V and J are TRBV28 and TRBJ1-2, with a tentative D call TRBD1 (6 bases). The CDR3 covers 14 residues. Germline V gives CDR1 MDHEN, CDR2 SYDVKM. With 6 bases removed from V and 7 bases from J, the gap between germline ends came to 18 bases. CDR3 nucleotide sequence: TGTGCCAGCAGCCCCGGACAGTTGGGGTCTGGCTACACCTTC. This encodes CASSPGQLGSGYTF.

The chain uses TRBV12-3 or TRBV12-4 and TRBJ2-3; TRBD2 matches at 9 bases. This CDR3 contains 15 residues. V lost 6 bases and J lost 5; bases outside the gene matches: 9. As DNA, the CDR3 is TGTGCCAGCAGCCCAGGAGCGGGGGGTGTAGATACGCAGTATTTT. It is translated as CASSPGAGGVDTQYF.

This clonotype was seen repeatedly, ten times or more. The V gene is TRBV6-4, the J gene TRBJ1-3; the D gene is possibly TRBD1 (5 bases). From germline, CDR1 is MRHNA and CDR2 SNTAGT. CDR3 length: 15 residues. V was clipped by 6 bases and J by 2 bases, with 14 bases between them. CDR3 region: CASSPLRRAGNTIYF. The DNA of the CDR3 is TGTGCCAGCAGCCCCTTGCGCAGGGCTGGAAACACCATATATTTT.

In its sample, this clonotype was seen a few times. This sequence joins TRBV7-2 and TRBJ2-3; D gene uncertain. CDR1 is SGHTA and CDR2 is FQGNSA in the germline V gene. The V end lost 3 bases, the J end lost 1 base, and 17 bases lay between the germline ends. This CDR3 spans 17 amino acids. CDR3 nucleotides: TGTGCCAGCAGCTTTTGTGATACGGTCCACTGCACAGATACGCAGTATTTT. Its protein product is CASSFCDTVHCTDTQYF.